The entry below describes one T cell receptor (beta chain). This record comes from a study of control samples from healthy donors and cancer patients. CDR3 length: 15 residues. The germline V gene encodes CDR1 SGHNT and CDR2 YENEEA. The V and J ends lost 5 bases and 5 bases, in that order; junction bases with no gene match: 8. TCRdb's table, derived via immunoSEQ multiplex PCR, lists solely in-frame clones and lacks some. Of around 99,000 clones detected, 90% appear once; the ten largest clones hold roughly 4.5%. This TCR was recovered from a human donor in good health. The donor label of this sample is uncertain. The sequenced material came from blood. The rearrangement uses TRBV11-3 and TRBJ2-5; 10 nucleotides align to TRBD1. The CDR3 reads CASSPGTGAWETQYF. In DNA, the CDR3 is TGTGCCAGCAGCCCCGGGACAGGGGCTTGGGAGACCCAGTACTTC. Supplemented by reference TRBV11-3 and TRBJ2-5, the full variable domain reads EAGVVQSPRYKIIEKKQPVAFWCNPISGHNTLYWYLQNLGQGPELLIRYENEEAVDDSQLPKDRFSAERLKGVDSTLKIQPAELGDSAVYLCASSPGTGAWETQYFGPGTRLLVL.